Sequencing of this T cell receptor beta chain was carried out in a study of blood T cell repertoires in COVID-19. The overall study: Some COVID-19 samples were acute and others convalescent; all came from the United States, Italy and Spain. Nucleic acid was either cDNA or gDNA, and it came from T cells, B-cell-depleted T cells, or PBMCs.

Data came from immunoSEQ multiplex PCR; TCRdb stores just in-frame clones and leaves some out. This table holds approximately 150,000 clones, 80% to 85% found once. The germline V gene encodes CDR1 SGDLS and CDR2 YYNGEE. The V gene lost 0 bases and the J gene lost 2 bases, with 8 bases spanning the gap. The CDR3 length is 14 residues. Sequenced material: peripheral blood. The TCR sequence derives from a man aged 65 to 79 with active or convalescent COVID-19. The chain couples TRBV9 to TRBJ1-2, with D unclear. CDR3 protein: CASSVAPGNYGYTF. The CDR3 DNA is TGTGCCAGCAGCGTAGCTCCAGGCAACTATGGCTACACCTTC.